This T cell receptor beta chain came from a study of T-cell reconstitution after alpha-beta-depleted transplantation in children. This clonotype was recorded only once. The antigen is not known. Notes on the study in general: T cells produced anew were the main source of T-cell counts and diversity one year after transplant. The high TCRbeta diversity at day 60 in some patients came from surviving recipient T cells and thymic progenitors. Expanded graft clones, several hundred of them, were reportedly the source of alpha-beta T cells about two months after transplant.

With V trimmed by 3 bases and J by 6 bases, 9 bases remained unmatched. This CDR3 comprises 16 residues. CDR1 and CDR2 (germline): MDHEN, SYDVKM. Unique molecular identifiers featured in how the TCRbeta library was prepared. TCRdb called the PCR reads again in MiXCR, with one record for every CDR3 protein. The sample lists about 440,000 distinct CDR3 sequences, over 40% seen once, with about 30% in the top ten. This chain connects TRBV28 to TRBJ2-7; 12 positions match TRBD2. This receptor was identified in a girl aged 2-15 years with aplastic anemia, due to receive a stem cell transplant. This specimen consisted of PBMCs, obtained before TCRalphabeta/CD19-depleted stem cell transplant. The CDR3 bases are TGTGCCAGCAGTTTTGTTCCTAGCGGGGGGGCCTCCGAGCAGTACTTC. Residues: CASSFVPSGGASEQYF.